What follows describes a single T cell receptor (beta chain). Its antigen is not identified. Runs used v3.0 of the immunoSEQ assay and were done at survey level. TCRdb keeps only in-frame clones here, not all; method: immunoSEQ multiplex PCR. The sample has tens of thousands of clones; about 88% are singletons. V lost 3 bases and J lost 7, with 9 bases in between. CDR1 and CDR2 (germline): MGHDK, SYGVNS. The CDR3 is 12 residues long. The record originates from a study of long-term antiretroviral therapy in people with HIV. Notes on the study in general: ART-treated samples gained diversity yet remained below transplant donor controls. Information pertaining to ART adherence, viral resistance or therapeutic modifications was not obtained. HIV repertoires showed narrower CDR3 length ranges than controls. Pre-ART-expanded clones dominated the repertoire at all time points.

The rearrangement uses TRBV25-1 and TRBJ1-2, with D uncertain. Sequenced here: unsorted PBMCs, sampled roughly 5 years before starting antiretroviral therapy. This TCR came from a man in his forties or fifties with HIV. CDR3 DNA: TGTGCCAGCAGTGAGGCCTCGTTTGGCTACACCTTC. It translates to CASSEASFGYTF.